This T cell receptor beta chain derives from a study of cytomegalovirus exposure and HLA in healthy donors. General study findings and limits: Researchers had no immune exposure information except CMV serostatus available. Across donors, most TCRs were seen rarely, yet some public ones were widespread. When a later analysis was performed, an Asian-associated ancestry cluster reportedly had fewer N-insertions than the roughly 700-donor mean.

PCR employed 60 Vbeta and 13 Jbeta primers. Clones were sequenced by immunoSEQ multiplex PCR, and TCRdb holds only the in-frame ones, with some missing. The sample gives 80,000 to 100,000 clones, around 81% of which show up once; 4.5% to 6.5% is in the top ten. Of note for this clone: No antigen is known for it.

The study sampled nominally healthy donors, though unrecorded immune exposures were likely. The source of this sequence is a man aged 40-49 years in good health and CMV-seropositive. Material: PBMCs.

The CDR3 protein is CAWAGTGNQPQHF. The CDR3 bases are TGTGCCTGGGCCGGGACAGGGAATCAGCCCCAGCATTTT. The chain joins TRBV30 to TRBJ1-5; 9 bases align to TRBD1. The CDR3 spans 13 residues. V was clipped by 5 bases and J by 4 bases; unmatched bases: 3. Germline V gene data show CDR1 as GTSNPN and CDR2 as SVGIG (reference sequence).